The sequence of this T cell receptor (beta chain) was determined in a study of blood T cell repertoires in COVID-19. Study background: Specimens from acute and convalescent COVID-19 originated in the United States, Italy and Spain.

The CDR3 extends over 14 amino acids. Looked up from germline, CDR1 is LNHDA and CDR2 is SQIVND (reference sequence). Trimming pared 4 bases from V and 5 bases from J, leaving 14 bases between. The repertoire was sequenced with immunoSEQ multiplex PCR; TCRdb's copy has only in-frame clones and lacks some. The sample holds more than 150,000 clones, about 80% seen once. This sequence joins TRBV19 and TRBJ1-1; D might be TRBD1 (6 bases). What was sequenced was peripheral blood. This clonotype was obtained from a human donor in a cohort sampled during active COVID-19. This CDR3 is CASSSLGAGTEAFF. The CDR3, as DNA: TGTGCCAGTAGTAGCCTGGGGGCCGGGACTGAAGCTTTCTTT.